This entry lists 12 T cell receptor beta chains sequenced from one sample in a study of graft-versus-host responses after intestinal transplantation. The protocol was immunoSEQ multiplex PCR, while the TCRdb copy is restricted to in-frame clones and leaves out a portion. This sample yields approximately 100,000 clones, of which about 84% are seen a single time; more than 1.4% belongs to the top ten. This specimen consisted of PBMCs, obtained 255 days after intestinal transplant. The receptor set was obtained from a human patient who received an intestinal transplant, so some T cells may come from the graft donor.

This chain connects TRBV2 to TRBJ1-4; possibly TRBD1 for D (6 bases). V was shortened by 5 bases and J by 7 bases, with 11 bases between the two germline ends. The CDR3 is made up of 13 amino acids. Germline lookup yields CDR1 SNHLY and CDR2 FYNNEI. This chain's CDR3 is CASSPLGAEKLFF. As DNA, the CDR3 is TGTGCCAGCAGTCCCCTGGGGGCTGAAAAACTGTTTTTT.

J is TRBJ2-7 and V is TRBV10-3; D remains unclear. CDR1 ENHRY and CDR2 SYGVKD come from the germline V gene. The CDR3 is 14 residues long. Trimming pared 3 bases from V and 3 bases from J, leaving 12 bases between. CDR3 sequence reads: CAISDDRLYYEQYV. The DNA for the CDR3 is TGTGCCATCAGTGACGATCGGCTGTACTACGAGCAGTACGTC.

The CDR3 nucleotides are TGTGCCAGCAGCTCGGGGACAGGGGGCACTGGGGCCAACGTCCTGACTTTC. It yields the protein CASSSGTGGTGANVLTF. V usage is TRBV7-9 and J usage is TRBJ2-6, with 12 nucleotides matching TRBD1. This CDR3 contains 17 residues. The germline CDR1 and CDR2 sequences are SEHNR and FQNEAQ (reference sequence). V lost 4 bases and J lost 2; bases outside the gene matches: 3.

V usage is TRBV5-4 and J usage is TRBJ1-6, with D unclear. Germline V gene data show CDR1 as SGHNT and CDR2 as YYREEE (reference sequence). CDR3 length: 18 amino acids. The V end lost 0 bases, the J end lost 0 bases, and 13 bases lay between the germline ends. The CDR3 sequence is CASSLGTVGGSYNSPLHF. The CDR3, as DNA: TGTGCCAGCAGCTTGGGGACCGTTGGCGGCTCCTATAATTCACCCCTCCACTTT.

V and J are TRBV6-5 and TRBJ2-1, with a tentative D call TRBD1 (6 bases). This CDR3 comprises 16 residues. The V gene's germline CDR1 is MNHEY and CDR2 SVGAGI. Trimming shortened V by 0 bases and J by 1 base, and 10 bases separated the two germline ends. CDR3 region: CASSYSGQKSYNEQFF. The DNA of the CDR3 is TGTGCCAGCAGTTACTCGGGACAAAAATCCTACAATGAGCAGTTCTTC.

The J gene is TRBJ2-7, the V gene TRBV5-1, with 10 bases identical to TRBD1. This CDR3 is 14 amino acids long. The J segment lost 3 bases and the V segment lost 4 bases, leaving 4 bases of the junction unmatched. In germline, CDR1 is SGHRS, CDR2 YFSETQ. The CDR3 is CASSQGQGFYEQYF. In DNA, the CDR3 is TGCGCCAGCAGCCAGGGACAGGGGTTCTACGAGCAGTACTTC. Combining the CDR3 with reference TRBV5-1 and TRBJ2-7 gives the whole variable domain KAGVTQTPRYLIKTRGQQVTLSCSPISGHRSVSWYQQTPGQGLQFLFEYFSETQRNKGNFPGRFSGRQFSNSRSEMNVSTLELGDSALYLCASSQGQGFYEQYFGPGTRLTVT.

This chain links TRBV27 with TRBJ1-4, with D unclear. V was pared by 3 bases and J by 4 bases, with 6 bases between. Germline V gene sequence: CDR1 MNHEY, CDR2 SMNVEV (reference sequence). This CDR3 comprises 13 residues. The CDR3 sequence: CASSFSSNEKLFF. DNA of the CDR3: TGTGCCAGCAGTTTTAGCAGTAATGAAAAACTGTTTTTT.

V gene TRBV6-5 combines with J gene TRBJ2-1; D perhaps matches TRBD2 (6 bases). The CDR3 has 15 residues. Germline V lookup: CDR1 MNHEY, CDR2 SVGAGI. V was cut by 6 bases and J by 4 bases, with 16 bases left in between. CDR3 residues: CASRVTGVTYNEQFF. The CDR3 DNA is TGTGCCAGCAGAGTCACGGGGGTCACATACAATGAGCAGTTCTTC.

The V call is TRBV9, the J call TRBJ1-1; D not resolved. CDR1 is SGDLS, CDR2 YYNGEE, per germline. The CDR3 contains 15 residues. V was pared by 3 bases and J by 1 base, with 13 bases between. CDR3 DNA sequence: TGTGCCAGCAGCGGGCACCTCGACTCGAACACTGAAGCTTTCTTT. Protein product: CASSGHLDSNTEAFF.

V usage is TRBV25-1 and J usage is TRBJ1-6, with 7 bases identical to TRBD1. Germline trimming cut 4 bases from V and 6 bases from J; bases unmatched to any gene: 6. The V gene's germline CDR1 is MGHDK and CDR2 SYGVNS. This CDR3 contains 15 residues. The CDR3 region has the DNA TGTGCCAGCAGTGCCAGACAGGGCGGTAATTCACCCCTCCACTTT. This encodes CASSARQGGNSPLHF. Filled out from reference TRBV25-1 and TRBJ1-6, the complete variable domain reads EADIYQTPRYLVIGTGKKITLECSQTMGHDKMYWYQQDPGMELHLIHYSYGVNSTEKGDLSSESTVSRIRTEHFPLTLESARPSHTSQYLCASSARQGGNSPLHFGNGTRLTVT.

The chain is built from TRBV4-1 and TRBJ2-7, with D unclear. The CDR3 runs to 15 residues. The V gene lost 1 base and the J gene lost 2 bases, with 12 bases spanning the gap. Germline V gene sequence: CDR1 MGHRA, CDR2 YSYEKL. CDR3 residues: CASSQVSGSPYEQYF. In DNA form, the CDR3 reads TGCGCCAGCAGCCAAGTGTCCGGTAGCCCCTACGAGCAGTACTTC.

V and J are TRBV5-8 and TRBJ2-3; 8 bases align to TRBD1. The CDR3 has 14 amino acids. The germline V gene has CDR1 SGHTS and CDR2 YDEGEE. V dropped 0 bases and J dropped 5; count of bases not matched to a gene: 2. In DNA, the CDR3 is TGTGCCAGCAGCTTGGGACAGGGGAAAGATACGCAGTATTTT. Protein sequence: CASSLGQGKDTQYF.